This TCR beta chain appears in the sequencing data of a study of blood T cell repertoires in COVID-19. Study in general: Italy, Spain and the United States were the sources of the convalescent and acute COVID-19 samples.

As handled by the study authors: Reference gene primer amplification gave estimated nucleated cell counts. Sequencing was performed with immunoSEQ multiplex PCR; in TCRdb, only in-frame clones are kept and a portion is missing. The DNA gave D and trimming, while V, J and clone size come from that table. Of under 200,000 clones in the sample, around 87% were seen once. The CDR3 consists of 12 residues. Trimming left V 8 bases short and J 8 bases short, with 12 bases between. Germline V gene lookup returns CDR1 MNHEY and CDR2 SVGAGI. Those enrolled in Seattle joined during active infection and were followed longitudinally afterward.

The rearrangement uses TRBV6-5 and TRBJ2-2; possibly TRBD1 for D (5 bases). The source is a man in his fifties or sixties with COVID-19, enrolled during active disease. Sequenced input: peripheral blood. The CDR3: CASRERGGELFF. The CDR3 nucleotides read TGTGCCAGCCGCGAAAGGGGTGGGGAGCTGTTTTTT.